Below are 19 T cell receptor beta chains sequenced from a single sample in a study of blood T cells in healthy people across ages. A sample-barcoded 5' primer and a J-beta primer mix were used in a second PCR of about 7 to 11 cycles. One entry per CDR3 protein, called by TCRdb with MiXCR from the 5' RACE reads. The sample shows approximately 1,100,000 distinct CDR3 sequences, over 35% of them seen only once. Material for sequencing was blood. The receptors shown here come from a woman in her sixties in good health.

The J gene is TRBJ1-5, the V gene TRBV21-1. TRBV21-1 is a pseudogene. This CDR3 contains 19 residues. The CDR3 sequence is CASSASGIMRPYSNQPQHF. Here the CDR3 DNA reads TGTGCCAGCAGCGCTTCCGGGATTATGAGACCCTATAGCAATCAGCCCCAGCATTTT.

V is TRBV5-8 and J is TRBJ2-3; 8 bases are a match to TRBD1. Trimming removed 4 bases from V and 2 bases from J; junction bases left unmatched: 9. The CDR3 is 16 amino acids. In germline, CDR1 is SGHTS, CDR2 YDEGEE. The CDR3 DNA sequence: TGTGCCAGCAGCCCCTGGACAGGGCAGTTCACAGATACGCAGTATTTT. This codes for CASSPWTGQFTDTQYF.

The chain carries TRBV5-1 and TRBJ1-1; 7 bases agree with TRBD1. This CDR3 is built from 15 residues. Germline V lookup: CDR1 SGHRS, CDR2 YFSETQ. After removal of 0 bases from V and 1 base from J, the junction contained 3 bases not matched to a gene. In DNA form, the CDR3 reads TGCGCCAGCAGCTTGGGACAGGGAAAGAACACTGAAGCTTTCTTT. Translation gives CASSLGQGKNTEAFF.

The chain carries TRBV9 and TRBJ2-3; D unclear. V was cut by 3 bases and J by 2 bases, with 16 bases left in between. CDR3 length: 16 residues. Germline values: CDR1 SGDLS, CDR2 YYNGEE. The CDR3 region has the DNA TGTGCCAGCAGCGACAGTCCTAGGGTGCACACAGATACGCAGTATTTT. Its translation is CASSDSPRVHTDTQYF.

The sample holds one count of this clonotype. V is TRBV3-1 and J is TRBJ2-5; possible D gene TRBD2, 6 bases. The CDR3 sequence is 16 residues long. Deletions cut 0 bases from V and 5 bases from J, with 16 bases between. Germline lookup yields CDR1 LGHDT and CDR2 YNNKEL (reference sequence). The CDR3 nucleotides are TGTGCCAGCAGCCAAGATCTTCCGGGGGTTGGGGAGACCCAGTACTTC. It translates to CASSQDLPGVGETQYF.

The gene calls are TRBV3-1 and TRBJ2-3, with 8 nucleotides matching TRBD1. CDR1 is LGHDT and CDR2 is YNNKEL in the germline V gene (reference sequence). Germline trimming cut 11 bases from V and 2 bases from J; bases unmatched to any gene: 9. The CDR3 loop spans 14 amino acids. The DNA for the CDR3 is TGTGCCGTACAGGGGGATGGTTCCACAGATACGCAGTATTTT. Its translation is CAVQGDGSTDTQYF.

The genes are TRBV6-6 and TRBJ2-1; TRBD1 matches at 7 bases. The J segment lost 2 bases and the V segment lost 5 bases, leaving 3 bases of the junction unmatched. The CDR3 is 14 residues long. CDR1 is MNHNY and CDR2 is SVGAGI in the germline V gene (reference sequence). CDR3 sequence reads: CASSEGQTYNEQFF. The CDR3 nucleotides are TGTGCCAGCAGTGAGGGACAGACCTACAATGAGCAGTTCTTC.

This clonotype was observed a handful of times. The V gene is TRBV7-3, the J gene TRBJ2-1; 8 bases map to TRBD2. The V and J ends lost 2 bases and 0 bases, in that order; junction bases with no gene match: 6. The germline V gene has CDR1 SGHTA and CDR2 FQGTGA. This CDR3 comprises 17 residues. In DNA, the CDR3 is TGTGCCAGCAGCTTAGGGATAAGCGGGAGCTCCTACAATGAGCAGTTCTTC. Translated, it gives CASSLGISGSSYNEQFF.

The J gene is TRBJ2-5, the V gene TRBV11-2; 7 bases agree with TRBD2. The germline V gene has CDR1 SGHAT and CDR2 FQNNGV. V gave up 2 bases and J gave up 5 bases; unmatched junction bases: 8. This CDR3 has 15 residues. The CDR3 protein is CASSLRRAGMETQYF. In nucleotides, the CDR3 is TGTGCCAGCAGCTTAAGGCGAGCGGGAATGGAGACCCAGTACTTC.

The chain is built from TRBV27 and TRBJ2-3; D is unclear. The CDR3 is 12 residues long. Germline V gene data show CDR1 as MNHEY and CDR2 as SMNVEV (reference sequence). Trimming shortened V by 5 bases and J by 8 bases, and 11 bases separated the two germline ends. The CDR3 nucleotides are TGTGCCAGCAGTATTAGTGGCGGTACGCAGTATTTT. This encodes CASSISGGTQYF.

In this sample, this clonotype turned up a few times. The CDR3 sequence is CASRRSQGSDTQYF. The CDR3 DNA follows: TGTGCCAGCAGACGCTCACAGGGGTCAGATACGCAGTATTTT. The chain joins TRBV6-1 to TRBJ2-3; 7 bases are shared with TRBD1. This CDR3 spans 14 amino acids. CDR1 and CDR2 (germline): MNHNS, SASEGT. V dropped 6 bases and J dropped 4; count of bases not matched to a gene: 7.

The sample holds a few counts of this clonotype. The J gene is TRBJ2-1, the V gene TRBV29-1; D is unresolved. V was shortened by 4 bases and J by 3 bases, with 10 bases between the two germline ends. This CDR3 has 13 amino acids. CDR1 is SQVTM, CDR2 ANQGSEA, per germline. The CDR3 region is CSVAGRLYNEQFF. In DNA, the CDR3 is TGCAGCGTTGCAGGCAGACTCTACAATGAGCAGTTCTTC.

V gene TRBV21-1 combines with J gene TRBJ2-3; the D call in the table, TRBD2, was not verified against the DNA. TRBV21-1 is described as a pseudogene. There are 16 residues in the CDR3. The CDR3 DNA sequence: TGTGCCAGCAGCAGAGCTAGCGGGAGTTGGGCAGATACGCAGTATTTT. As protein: CASSRASGSWADTQYF.

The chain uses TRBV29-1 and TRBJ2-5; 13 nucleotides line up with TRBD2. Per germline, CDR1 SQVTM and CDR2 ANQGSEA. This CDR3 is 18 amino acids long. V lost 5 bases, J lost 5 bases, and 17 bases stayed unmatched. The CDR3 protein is CSVWWTSGRIGREETQYF. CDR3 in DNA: TGCAGCGTTTGGTGGACTAGCGGGAGAATCGGGCGAGAGGAGACCCAGTACTTC.

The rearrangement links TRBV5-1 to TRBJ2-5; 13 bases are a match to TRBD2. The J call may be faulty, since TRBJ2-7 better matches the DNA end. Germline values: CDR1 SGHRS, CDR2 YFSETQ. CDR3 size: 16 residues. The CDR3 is CASSLGTGLAGAEQYF. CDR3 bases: TGCGCCAGCAGCTTGGGGACCGGACTAGCGGGAGCCGAGCAGTACTTC.

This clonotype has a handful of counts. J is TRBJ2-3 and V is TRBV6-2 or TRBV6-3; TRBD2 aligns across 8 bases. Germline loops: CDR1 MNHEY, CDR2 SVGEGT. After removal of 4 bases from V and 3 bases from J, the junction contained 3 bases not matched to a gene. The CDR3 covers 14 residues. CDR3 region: CASSSGLETDTQYF. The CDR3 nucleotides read TGTGCCAGCAGTTCGGGACTAGAGACAGATACGCAGTATTTT.

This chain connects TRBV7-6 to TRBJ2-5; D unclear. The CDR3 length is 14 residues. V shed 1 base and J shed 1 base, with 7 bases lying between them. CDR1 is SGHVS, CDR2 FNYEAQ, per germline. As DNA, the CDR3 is TGTGCCAGCAGCTTAGAAGTAGCCCAAGAGACCCAGTACTTC. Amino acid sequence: CASSLEVAQETQYF.

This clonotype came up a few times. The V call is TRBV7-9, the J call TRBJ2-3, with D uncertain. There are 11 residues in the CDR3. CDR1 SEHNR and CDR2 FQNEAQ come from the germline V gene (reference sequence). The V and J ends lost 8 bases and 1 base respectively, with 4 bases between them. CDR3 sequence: CASVGTDTQYF. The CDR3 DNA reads TGTGCCAGCGTTGGCACAGATACGCAGTATTTT.

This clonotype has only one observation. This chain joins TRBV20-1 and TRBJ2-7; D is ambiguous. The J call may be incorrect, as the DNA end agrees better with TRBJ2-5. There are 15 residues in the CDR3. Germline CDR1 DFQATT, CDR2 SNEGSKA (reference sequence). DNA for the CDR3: TGCAGTGCCCACGACGCAGGTCGTTTCAAAGAGACCCAGTACTTC. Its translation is CSAHDAGRFKETQYF.